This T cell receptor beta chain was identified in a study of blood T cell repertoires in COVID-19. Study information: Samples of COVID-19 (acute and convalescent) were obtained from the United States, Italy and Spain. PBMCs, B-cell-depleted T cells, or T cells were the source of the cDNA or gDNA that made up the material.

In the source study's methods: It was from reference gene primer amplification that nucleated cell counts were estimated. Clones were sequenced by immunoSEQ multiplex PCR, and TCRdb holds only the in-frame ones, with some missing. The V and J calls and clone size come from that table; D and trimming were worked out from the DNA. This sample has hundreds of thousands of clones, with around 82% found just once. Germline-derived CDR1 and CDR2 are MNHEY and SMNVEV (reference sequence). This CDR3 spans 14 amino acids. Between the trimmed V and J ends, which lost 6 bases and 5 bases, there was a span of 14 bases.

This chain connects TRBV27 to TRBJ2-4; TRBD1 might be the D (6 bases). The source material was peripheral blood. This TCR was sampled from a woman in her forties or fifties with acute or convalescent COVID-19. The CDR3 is CASSPPWGQNIQYF. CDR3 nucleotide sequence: TGTGCCAGCAGCCCCCCATGGGGGCAAAACATTCAGTACTTC.